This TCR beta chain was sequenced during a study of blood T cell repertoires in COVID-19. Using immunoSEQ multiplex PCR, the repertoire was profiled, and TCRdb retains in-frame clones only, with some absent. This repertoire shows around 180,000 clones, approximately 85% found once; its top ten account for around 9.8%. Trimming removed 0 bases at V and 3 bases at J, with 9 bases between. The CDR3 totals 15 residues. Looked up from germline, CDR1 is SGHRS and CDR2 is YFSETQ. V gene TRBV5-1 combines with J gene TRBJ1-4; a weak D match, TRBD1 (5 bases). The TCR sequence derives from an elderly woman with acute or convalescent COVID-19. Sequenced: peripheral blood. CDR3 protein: CASSLVGRSNEKLFF. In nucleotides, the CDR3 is TGCGCCAGCAGCTTGGTGGGGCGGTCTAATGAAAAACTGTTTTTT.